The clone carrying this TCR beta chain was detected a few times. This record comes from a study of patients and donors after allogeneic stem cell transplantation. TCRdb passed the RT-PCR reads through MiXCR, listing each CDR3 protein once. The profile covers about 150,000 distinct CDR3 sequences, with approximately 35% appearing a single time and around 50% taken by the ten largest. There are 17 residues in the CDR3. V was clipped by 0 bases and J by 0 bases, with 9 bases between them. Germline CDR1 reads SGHAT; CDR2 reads FQNNGV. This TCR derives from a human donor who was either an allogeneic HSCT recipient or a stem cell or donor lymphocyte infusion donor (not recorded which). It is not recorded whose cells these are; they may come from a transplant donor. The chain carries TRBV11-2 and TRBJ1-6, with unresolved D. Material: blood, either unsorted or a sorted T cell fraction (not recorded which). CDR3 nucleotide sequence: TGTGCCAGCAGCTTAGAATACGGGAGCTCCTATAATTCACCCCTCCACTTT. Its translation is CASSLEYGSSYNSPLHF.